The clone carrying this T cell receptor (beta chain) was recorded a few times. Its antigen is as yet unknown. The sequenced fragment ends 3 residues before the CDR3 boundary, so the rest is inferred from the germline J gene. No CVID subject was ill or on immunomodulatory drugs when sampled. Heparinized whole blood, about 4.5 to 8.5 ml, came from each donor. TCRdb keeps only in-frame clones here, not all; method: immunoSEQ multiplex PCR. The sample presents about 42,000 clones, none singletons. The data derive from a study of T cell clonality in common variable immunodeficiency. Whole-study results and caveats: Common variable immunodeficiency TCR beta sequences reportedly had fewer deletions and N-nucleotide insertions.

Deletions cut 6 bases from V and 6 bases from J, with 15 bases between. The length of the CDR3 is 15 residues. From germline, CDR1 is SNHLY and CDR2 FYNNEI. Source material: peripheral blood mononuclear cells. The source of this sequence is a human donor with common variable immunodeficiency. The gene calls are TRBV2 and TRBJ1-6, with D maybe TRBD1 (5 bases). The DNA read from the CDR3 is TGTGCCAGCAGGTGGGGGGGAACCATTAATTCACCC. Residues: CASRWGGTINSP. The whole CDR3 sequence is CASRWGGTINSPLHF.